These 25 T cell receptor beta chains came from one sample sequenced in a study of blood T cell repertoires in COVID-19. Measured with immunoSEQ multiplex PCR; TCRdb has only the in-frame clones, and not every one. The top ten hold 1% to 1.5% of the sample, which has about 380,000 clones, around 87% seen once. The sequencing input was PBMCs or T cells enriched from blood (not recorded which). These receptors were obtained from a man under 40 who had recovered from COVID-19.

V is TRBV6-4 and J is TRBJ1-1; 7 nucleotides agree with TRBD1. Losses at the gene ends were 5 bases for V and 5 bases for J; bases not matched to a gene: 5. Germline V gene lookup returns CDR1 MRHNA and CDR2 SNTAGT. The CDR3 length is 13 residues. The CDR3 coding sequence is TGTGCCAGCAGTACAGGGGTGCGGACTGAAGCTTTCTTT. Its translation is CASSTGVRTEAFF.

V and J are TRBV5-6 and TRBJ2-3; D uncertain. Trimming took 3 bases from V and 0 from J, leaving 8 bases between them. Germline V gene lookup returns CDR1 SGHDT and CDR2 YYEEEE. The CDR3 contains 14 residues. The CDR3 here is CASSYSRSTDTQYF. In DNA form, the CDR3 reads TGTGCCAGCAGCTATTCGCGGAGCACAGATACGCAGTATTTT. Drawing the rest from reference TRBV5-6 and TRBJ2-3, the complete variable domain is DAGVTQSPTHLIKTRGQQVTLRCSPKSGHDTVSWYQQALGQGPQFIFQYYEEEERQRGNFPDRFSGHQFPNYSSELNVNALLLGDSALYLCASSYSRSTDTQYFGPGTRLTVL.

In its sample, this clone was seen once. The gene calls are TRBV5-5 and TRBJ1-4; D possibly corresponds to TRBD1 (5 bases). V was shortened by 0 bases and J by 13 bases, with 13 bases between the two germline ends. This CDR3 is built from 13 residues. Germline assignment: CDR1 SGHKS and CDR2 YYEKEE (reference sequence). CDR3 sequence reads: CASSLEDPGILFF. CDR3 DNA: TGTGCCAGCAGCTTGGAGGATCCAGGGATACTGTTTTTT.

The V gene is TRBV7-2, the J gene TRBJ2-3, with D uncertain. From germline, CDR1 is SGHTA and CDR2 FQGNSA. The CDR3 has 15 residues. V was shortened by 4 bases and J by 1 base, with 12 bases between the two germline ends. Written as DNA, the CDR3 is TGTGCCAGCAGCTATCTGCCCCGCGGCACAGATACGCAGTATTTT. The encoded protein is CASSYLPRGTDTQYF.

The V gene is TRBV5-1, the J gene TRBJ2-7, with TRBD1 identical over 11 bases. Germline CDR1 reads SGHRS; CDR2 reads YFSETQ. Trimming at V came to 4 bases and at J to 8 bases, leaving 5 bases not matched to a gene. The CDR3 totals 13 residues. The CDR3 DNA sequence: TGCGCCAGCAGCGTGGACAGGGGGCAGAAGCAGTACTTC. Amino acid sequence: CASSVDRGQKQYF.

The CDR3, as DNA: TGTGCCAGCGGCGGACAGGGGGGCAATGAGCAGTTCTTC. It yields the protein CASGGQGGNEQFF. The chain uses TRBV2 and TRBJ2-1; 10 nucleotides line up with TRBD1. Trimming took 8 bases from V and 6 from J; bases not matched to a gene: 4. This CDR3 spans 13 amino acids. Germline CDR1 and CDR2: SNHLY and FYNNEI.

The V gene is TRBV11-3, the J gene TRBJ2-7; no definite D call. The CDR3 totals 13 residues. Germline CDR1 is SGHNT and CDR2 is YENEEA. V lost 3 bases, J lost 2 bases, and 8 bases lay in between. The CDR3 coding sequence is TGTGCCAGCAGCTTCGGTATAACCTACGAGCAGTACTTC. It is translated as CASSFGITYEQYF.

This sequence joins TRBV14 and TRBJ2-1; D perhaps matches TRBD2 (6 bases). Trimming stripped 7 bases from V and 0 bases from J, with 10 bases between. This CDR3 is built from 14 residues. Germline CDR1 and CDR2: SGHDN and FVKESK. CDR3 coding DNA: TGTGCCAGCAATGTGGGGGGCTCCTACAATGAGCAGTTCTTC. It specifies CASNVGGSYNEQFF.

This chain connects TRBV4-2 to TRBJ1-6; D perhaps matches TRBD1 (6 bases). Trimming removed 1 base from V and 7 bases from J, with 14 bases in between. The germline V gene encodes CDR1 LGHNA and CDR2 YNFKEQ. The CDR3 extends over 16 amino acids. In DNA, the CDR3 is TGTGCCAGCAGCCAAGCTCAGGGGCGGATAAATTCACCCCTCCACTTT. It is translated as CASSQAQGRINSPLHF.

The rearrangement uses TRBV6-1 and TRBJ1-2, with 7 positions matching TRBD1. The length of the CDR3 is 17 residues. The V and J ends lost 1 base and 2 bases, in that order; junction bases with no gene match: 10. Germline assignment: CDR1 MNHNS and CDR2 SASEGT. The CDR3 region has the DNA TGTGCCAGCAGTGAAGGCCCCGGGACAGCCCTCAACTATGGCTACACCTTC. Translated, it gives CASSEGPGTALNYGYTF.

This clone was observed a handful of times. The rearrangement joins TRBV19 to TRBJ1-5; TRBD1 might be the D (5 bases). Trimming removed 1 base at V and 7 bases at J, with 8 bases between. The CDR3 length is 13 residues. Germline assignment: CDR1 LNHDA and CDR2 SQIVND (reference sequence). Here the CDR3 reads CASSIGQGQPQHF. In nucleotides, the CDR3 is TGTGCCAGTAGTATAGGCCAGGGACAGCCCCAGCATTTT.

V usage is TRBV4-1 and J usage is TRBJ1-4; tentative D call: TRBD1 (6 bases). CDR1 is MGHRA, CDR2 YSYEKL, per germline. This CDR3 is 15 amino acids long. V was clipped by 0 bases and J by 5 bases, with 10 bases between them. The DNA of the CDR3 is TGCGCCAGCAGCCAAGATCCACAGGGCAATGAAAAACTGTTTTTT. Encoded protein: CASSQDPQGNEKLFF.

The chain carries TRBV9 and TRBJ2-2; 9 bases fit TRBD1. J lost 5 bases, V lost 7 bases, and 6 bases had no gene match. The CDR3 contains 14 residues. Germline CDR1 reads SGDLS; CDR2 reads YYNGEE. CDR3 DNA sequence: TGTGCCAGCGGTGACAGGGGGTGGACCGGGGAGCTGTTTTTT. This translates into CASGDRGWTGELFF.

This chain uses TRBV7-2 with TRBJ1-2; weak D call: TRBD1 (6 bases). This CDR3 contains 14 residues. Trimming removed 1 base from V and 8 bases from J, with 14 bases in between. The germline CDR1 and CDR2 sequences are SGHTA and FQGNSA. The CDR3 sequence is CASSLEGGSGGYTF. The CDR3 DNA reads TGTGCCAGCAGCTTAGAAGGGGGATCTGGAGGCTACACCTTC.

CDR3: CASRGQGAIGSPLHF. As DNA, the CDR3 is TGTGCCAGCAGGGGACAGGGGGCGATTGGGTCACCCCTCCACTTT. The chain employs TRBV6-5 and TRBJ1-6, with TRBD1 matching 12 bases. The V gene's germline CDR1 is MNHEY and CDR2 SVGAGI. J gave up 10 bases and V 6 bases, and 7 bases lay outside the gene matches. The CDR3 is made up of 15 amino acids.

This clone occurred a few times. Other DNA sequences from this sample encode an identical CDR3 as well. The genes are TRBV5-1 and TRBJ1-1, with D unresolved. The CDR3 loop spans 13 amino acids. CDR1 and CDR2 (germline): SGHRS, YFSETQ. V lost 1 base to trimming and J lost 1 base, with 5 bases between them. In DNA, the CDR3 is TGCGCCAGCAGCTTGACAGCGAACACTGAAGCTTTCTTT. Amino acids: CASSLTANTEAFF.

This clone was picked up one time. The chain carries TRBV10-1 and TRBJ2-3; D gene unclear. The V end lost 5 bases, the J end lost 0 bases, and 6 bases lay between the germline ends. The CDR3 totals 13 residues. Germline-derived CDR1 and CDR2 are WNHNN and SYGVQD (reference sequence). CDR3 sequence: CASSKTSTDTQYF. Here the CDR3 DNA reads TGCGCCAGCAGTAAGACTAGCACAGATACGCAGTATTTT.

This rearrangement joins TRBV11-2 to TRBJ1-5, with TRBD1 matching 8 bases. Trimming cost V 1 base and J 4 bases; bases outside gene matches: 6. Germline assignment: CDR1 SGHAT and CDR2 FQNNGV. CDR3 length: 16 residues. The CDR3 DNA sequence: TGTGCCAGCAGCTTAGCCGGGACAGGCTTGAATCAGCCCCAGCATTTT. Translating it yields CASSLAGTGLNQPQHF.

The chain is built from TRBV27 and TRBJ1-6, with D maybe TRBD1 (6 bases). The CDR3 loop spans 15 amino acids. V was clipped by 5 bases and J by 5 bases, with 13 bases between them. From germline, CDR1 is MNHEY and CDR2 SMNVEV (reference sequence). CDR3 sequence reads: CASSTGQLNNSPLHF. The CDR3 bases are TGTGCCAGCAGTACCGGACAGCTCAATAATTCACCCCTCCACTTT.

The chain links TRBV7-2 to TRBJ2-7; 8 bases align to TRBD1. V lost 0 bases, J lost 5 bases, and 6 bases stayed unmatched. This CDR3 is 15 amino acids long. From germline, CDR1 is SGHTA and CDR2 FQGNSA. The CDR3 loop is CASSLAKTGDHEQYF. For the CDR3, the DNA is TGTGCCAGCAGCTTAGCGAAGACAGGGGACCACGAGCAGTACTTC.

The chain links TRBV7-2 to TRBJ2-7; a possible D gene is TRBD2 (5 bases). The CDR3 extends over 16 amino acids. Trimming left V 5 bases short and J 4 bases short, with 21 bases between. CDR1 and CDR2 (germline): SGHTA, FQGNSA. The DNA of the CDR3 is TGTGCCAGCAGCCCACTGGCCGGGTTTGGAGGTTACGAGCAGTACTTC. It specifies CASSPLAGFGGYEQYF.

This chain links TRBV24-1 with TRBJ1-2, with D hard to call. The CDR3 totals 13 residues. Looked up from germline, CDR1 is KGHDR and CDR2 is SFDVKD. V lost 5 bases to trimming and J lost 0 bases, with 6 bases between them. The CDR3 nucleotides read TGTGCCACCAGTGGGGGAGCTAACTATGGCTACACCTTC. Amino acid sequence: CATSGGANYGYTF.

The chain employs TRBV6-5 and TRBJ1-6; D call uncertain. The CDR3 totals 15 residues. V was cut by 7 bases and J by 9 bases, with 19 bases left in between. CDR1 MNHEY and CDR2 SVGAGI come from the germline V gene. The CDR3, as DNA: TGTGCCAGCACCGAGACATCGCTTCGGTCTTCACCCCTCCACTTT. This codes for CASTETSLRSSPLHF.

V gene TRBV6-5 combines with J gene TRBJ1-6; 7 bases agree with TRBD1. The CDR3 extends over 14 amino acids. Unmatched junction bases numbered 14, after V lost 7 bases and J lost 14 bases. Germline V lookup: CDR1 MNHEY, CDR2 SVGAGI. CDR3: CASTSGTALEALHF. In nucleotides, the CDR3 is TGTGCCAGCACCTCCGGGACAGCCCTTGAGGCCCTCCACTTT.

The DNA for the CDR3 is TGTGCCAGCAGCCGAGGGGACAGGGGGCAGCCCCAGCATTTT. Its protein is CASSRGDRGQPQHF. V and J are TRBV9 and TRBJ1-5, with 11 bases matching TRBD1. This CDR3 has 14 amino acids. V dropped 4 bases and J dropped 7; count of bases not matched to a gene: 4. Germline CDR1 is SGDLS and CDR2 is YYNGEE.